What follows are 15 T cell receptor beta chains derived from one specimen sequenced in a study of cytomegalovirus exposure and HLA in healthy donors. The PCR was carried out with 60 Vbeta primers and 13 Jbeta primers. Sequencing used immunoSEQ multiplex PCR; TCRdb keeps in-frame clones, though not all of them. Altogether some 99,000 clones are present, roughly 80% being singletons, with the ten largest covering 2%. Sequenced input: PBMCs. The receptors come from a man in his forties or fifties in good health and CMV-seronegative.

V gene TRBV5-4 combines with J gene TRBJ2-3; D is perhaps TRBD2 (7 bases). Germline V gene lookup returns CDR1 SGHNT and CDR2 YYREEE (reference sequence). This CDR3 is built from 19 residues. V was clipped by 0 bases and J by 6 bases, with 26 bases between them. The CDR3: CASSLAGFAGALHMDTQYF. The CDR3 DNA follows: TGTGCCAGCAGCTTGGCAGGTTTTGCGGGGGCCCTCCACATGGATACGCAGTATTTT.

This chain connects TRBV4-1 to TRBJ2-1; D uncertain. The V end was cut by 3 bases, the J end by 0 bases, with 12 bases between. The CDR3 totals 16 residues. The germline V gene has CDR1 MGHRA and CDR2 YSYEKL. In DNA, the CDR3 is TGCGCCAGCAGCCATCCCTCGAAGAGCTCCTACAATGAGCAGTTCTTC. It is translated as CASSHPSKSSYNEQFF.

The rearrangement uses TRBV29-1 and TRBJ2-6; maybe TRBD2 (7 bases). V lost 4 bases to trimming and J lost 0 bases, with 22 bases between them. This CDR3 spans 19 amino acids. Germline V lookup: CDR1 SQVTM, CDR2 ANQGSEA. The CDR3 loop is CSVGSRLWGGASGANVLTF. Here the CDR3 DNA reads TGCAGCGTTGGAAGCCGCCTCTGGGGGGGGGCCTCTGGGGCCAACGTCCTGACTTTC.

The chain couples TRBV4-3 to TRBJ1-2, with TRBD1 identical over 8 bases. V lost 1 base, J lost 4 bases, and 8 bases stayed unmatched. Germline V gene sequence: CDR1 LGHNA, CDR2 YSLEER. CDR3 length: 16 amino acids. The CDR3 sequence is CASSQVTVGQGYGYTF. The CDR3 DNA is TGCGCCAGCAGCCAAGTAACGGTCGGACAGGGCTATGGCTACACCTTC.

The chain combines TRBV5-4 with TRBJ2-3; maybe TRBD1 (7 bases). V was cut by 4 bases and J by 5 bases, with 14 bases left in between. The CDR3 is 14 residues long. Germline assignment: CDR1 SGHNT and CDR2 YYREEE (reference sequence). The CDR3 here is CASSRGQEGDTQYF. The CDR3 nucleotides read TGTGCCAGCAGCCGAGGACAGGAGGGAGATACGCAGTATTTT.

This chain uses TRBV9 with TRBJ1-5, with TRBD1 matching over 8 bases. CDR3 length equals 14 residues. Germline V gene lookup returns CDR1 SGDLS and CDR2 YYNGEE. Germline trimming cut 5 bases from V and 7 bases from J; bases unmatched to any gene: 8. The CDR3 DNA reads as TGTGCCAGCAGTGCAGGGGGCGCGGTGCAGCCCCAGCATTTT. It encodes CASSAGGAVQPQHF.

The chain recombines TRBV5-1 with TRBJ2-7, with D perhaps TRBD1 (5 bases). V lost 4 bases to trimming and J lost 7 bases, with 15 bases between them. The CDR3 length is 13 residues. The germline V gene has CDR1 SGHRS and CDR2 YFSETQ. As DNA, the CDR3 is TGCGCCAGCAGCGTGACAGTTGGGGCTGAGCAGTACTTC. This encodes CASSVTVGAEQYF.

The chain has TRBV5-1 and TRBJ1-1; 9 nucleotides agree with TRBD1. Germline V lookup: CDR1 SGHRS, CDR2 YFSETQ. Trimming took 3 bases from V and 0 from J; bases not matched to a gene: 6. The length of the CDR3 is 16 residues. The CDR3 loop is CASSSLRDRVNTEAFF. The CDR3 DNA follows: TGCGCCAGCAGCTCACTCCGGGACAGGGTGAACACTGAAGCTTTCTTT.

The table lists this clone with a few counts. Here the CDR3 DNA reads TGTGCCAGCAGGGACAGGGCTCAGGGGAACACTGAAGCTTTCTTT. It encodes CASRDRAQGNTEAFF. The chain recombines TRBV6-6 with TRBJ1-1, with 8 bases matching TRBD1. Germline assignment: CDR1 MNHNY and CDR2 SVGAGI (reference sequence). The V and J ends lost 6 bases and 1 base, in that order; junction bases with no gene match: 7. The CDR3 covers 15 residues.

This chain links TRBV6-6 with TRBJ2-3; 7 bases align to TRBD2. The J segment lost 2 bases and the V segment lost 7 bases, leaving 6 bases of the junction unmatched. Germline V gene lookup returns CDR1 MNHNY and CDR2 SVGAGI (reference sequence). This CDR3 has 14 amino acids. The CDR3 loop reads CASTSGDITDTQYF. The CDR3 nucleotides read TGTGCCAGCACAAGCGGGGATATCACAGATACGCAGTATTTT.

The gene calls are TRBV7-9 and TRBJ2-5; 10 bases align to TRBD2. Per the germline V gene, CDR1 is SEHNR and CDR2 is FQNEAQ (reference sequence). J was trimmed by 5 bases and V by 5 bases; bases with no gene match: 11. This CDR3 is built from 16 residues. The CDR3 coding sequence is TGTGCCAGCAGCATCGCCGCGCTAGCGGGAGTGGAGACCCAGTACTTC. Its translation is CASSIAALAGVETQYF.

The chain carries TRBV25-1 and TRBJ2-1; possible D gene TRBD2, 6 bases. V lost 3 bases and J 7 bases, leaving 16 bases between the germline ends. The CDR3 totals 15 residues. The germline V gene encodes CDR1 MGHDK and CDR2 SYGVNS. The DNA for the CDR3 is TGTGCCAGCAGTGATTTACGGGAGAAGGCAAATGAGCAGTTCTTC. Its protein product is CASSDLREKANEQFF.

This clone was observed a few times. The chain carries TRBV28 and TRBJ1-5; no clear D. Germline V lookup: CDR1 MDHEN, CDR2 SYDVKM. Trimming cost V 2 bases and J 0 bases, with 8 bases left between them. The CDR3 runs 15 residues. CDR3 residues: CASSLKLGSNQPQHF. The CDR3 coding sequence is TGTGCCAGCAGTTTAAAGCTCGGTAGCAATCAGCCCCAGCATTTT.

This clone was seen more than once but under ten times. This sequence joins TRBV5-1 and TRBJ2-1, with 10 bases aligning to TRBD2. The CDR3 consists of 16 residues. Trimming cost V 1 base and J 7 bases; bases outside gene matches: 8. Germline V gives CDR1 SGHRS, CDR2 YFSETQ. CDR3 sequence reads: CASSLTSGITSNEQFF. The CDR3 DNA follows: TGCGCCAGCAGCTTGACTAGCGGGATAACTTCGAATGAGCAGTTCTTC. Filled out from reference TRBV5-1 and TRBJ2-1, the complete variable domain reads KAGVTQTPRYLIKTRGQQVTLSCSPISGHRSVSWYQQTPGQGLQFLFEYFSETQRNKGNFPGRFSGRQFSNSRSEMNVSTLELGDSALYLCASSLTSGITSNEQFFGPGTRLTVL.

The rearrangement uses TRBV30 and TRBJ1-5, with D possibly TRBD1 on 6 matching bases. V shed 5 bases and J shed 10 bases, with 18 bases lying between them. CDR1 and CDR2 from the germline V gene are GTSNPN and SVGIG (reference sequence). The CDR3 sequence is 13 residues long. The CDR3 DNA follows: TGTGCCTGGTCAATTCCAGGGGTCGAACCCCAGCATTTT. It is translated as CAWSIPGVEPQHF. The variable domain in full, completed from reference TRBV30 and TRBJ1-5, reads SQTIHQWPATLVQPVGSPLSLECTVEGTSNPNLYWYRQAAGRGLQLLFYSVGIGQISSEVPQNLSASRPQDRQFILSSKKLLLSDSGFYLCAWSIPGVEPQHFGDGTRLSIL.